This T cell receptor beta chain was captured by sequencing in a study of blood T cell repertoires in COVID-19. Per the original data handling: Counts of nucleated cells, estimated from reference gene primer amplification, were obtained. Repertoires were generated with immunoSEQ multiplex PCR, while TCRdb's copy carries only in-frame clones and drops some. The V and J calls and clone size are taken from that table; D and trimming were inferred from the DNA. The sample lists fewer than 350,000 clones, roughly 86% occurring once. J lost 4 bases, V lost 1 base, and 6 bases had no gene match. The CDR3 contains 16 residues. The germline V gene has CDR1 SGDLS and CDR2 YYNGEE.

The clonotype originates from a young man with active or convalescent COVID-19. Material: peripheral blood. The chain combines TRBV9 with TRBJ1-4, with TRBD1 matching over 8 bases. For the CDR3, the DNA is TGTGCCAGCAGCGTATCCAGGGGGCGCGGTAATGAAAAACTGTTTTTT. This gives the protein CASSVSRGRGNEKLFF.